This T cell receptor (beta chain) was documented in a study of PD-L1 blockade in urothelial cancer. Across the study: Patients took up atezolizumab around 2014 at 1,200 mg intravenously every 3 weeks. Blood analysis was done at 3 weeks (second dose) and 6 weeks after treatment began. Each participant's history included 0 to 3 prior chemotherapy regimens.

The CDR3 consists of 15 residues. Germline values: CDR1 SGHVS, CDR2 FQNEAQ. V dropped 1 base and J dropped 6; count of bases not matched to a gene: 8. The time point is: pretreatment peripheral blood. Patients were diagnosed with urothelial carcinoma, either locally advanced or metastatic. Profiled with immunoSEQ multiplex PCR; TCRdb holds only in-frame clones, not every one. The sample includes tens of thousands of clones, 70% to 90% of them seen just once. This chain connects TRBV7-8 to TRBJ2-7, with 8 bases matching TRBD1. This TCR was sampled from a man aged 40-49 years with urothelial cancer. The material was PBMCs, obtained around atezolizumab (anti-PD-L1) treatment. CDR3 region: CASSLGRTGIREQYF. CDR3 sequence (DNA): TGTGCCAGCAGCTTAGGCCGGACAGGGATTCGCGAGCAGTACTTC.